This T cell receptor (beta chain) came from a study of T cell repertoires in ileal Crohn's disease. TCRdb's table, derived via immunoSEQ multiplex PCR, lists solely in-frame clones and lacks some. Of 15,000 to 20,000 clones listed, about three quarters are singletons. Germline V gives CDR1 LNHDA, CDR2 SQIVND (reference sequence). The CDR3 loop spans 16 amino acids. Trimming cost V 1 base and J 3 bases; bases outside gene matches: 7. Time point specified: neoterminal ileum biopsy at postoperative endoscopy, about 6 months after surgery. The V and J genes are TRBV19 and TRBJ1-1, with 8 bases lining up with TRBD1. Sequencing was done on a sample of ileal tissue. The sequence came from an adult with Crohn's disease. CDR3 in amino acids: CASSIVVWGQDTEAFF. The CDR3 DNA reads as TGTGCCAGTAGTATAGTGGTCTGGGGACAGGACACTGAAGCTTTCTTT.